These T cell receptor beta chains were read from a single sample in a study of T cell repertoires in cytomegalovirus infection. TCRdb analysed the reads with MiXCR anew, one entry per CDR3 protein. The table lists a few hundred thousand distinct CDR3 sequences, around 40% of them singletons. The antigens of these receptors remain unknown. This sample comprised cultured PBMCs, obtained from culture after CMV antigen stimulation. The receptors shown here come from a human donor in good health (CMV status not recorded). Some clones in this sample may be carry-over from other donors' samples. Both conserved end residues are part of each CDR3. The D gene is left open where the match is weak. A row's size may be missing; if present it is once, few, many or a size class.

cdr3_aa cdr3_nt v_call d_call clone_size j_call
CASSIGTSGPTGELFF TGTGCCAGCAGCATTGGGACTAGCGGCCCGACCGGGGAGCTGTTTTTT TRBV9 TRBD2 - TRBJ2-2
CSASAGVYQPQHF TGCAGTGCTAGCGCGGGGGTTTATCAGCCCCAGCATTTT TRBV20-1 - few TRBJ1-5
CASGPIGRGVTEAFF TGTGCTAGTGGTCCCATTGGTAGGGGAGTCACTGAAGCTTTCTTT TRBV12-5 - few TRBJ1-1
CASSQDWGNGELFF TGCGCCAGCAGCCAAGACTGGGGGAACGGGGAGCTGTTTTTT TRBV4-3 - once TRBJ2-2
CASRLGTNFGYTF TGTGCCAGCAGACTTGGGACGAACTTTGGCTACACCTTC TRBV5-3 - - TRBJ1-2
CASSYGTSLFF TGCGCCAGCAGTTACGGGACTAGTCTTTTTTTC TRBV4-3 TRBD2 few TRBJ2-5
CASSLARGTQYF TGTGCCAGCAGCTTAGCCCGGGGGACCCAGTACTTC TRBV7-6 - once TRBJ2-5
CSASTPTSPLHF TGCAGTGCGTCGACTCCGACCTCACCCCTCCACTTT TRBV20-1 - - TRBJ1-6
CASSPYRGGEQFF TGTGCCAGCAGCCCCTACAGGGGCGGTGAGCAGTTCTTC TRBV7-9 TRBD1 few TRBJ2-1
CASSSLAGGLQNEQFF TGTGCCAGCAGCTCCCTAGCGGGAGGCCTCCAGAATGAGCAGTTCTTC TRBV7-2 TRBD2 - TRBJ2-1
CASSPRTSATADTQYF TGTGCCAGCAGCCCGCGGACCTCCGCCACGGCAGATACGCAGTATTTT TRBV7-9 - - TRBJ2-3
CASSYYRGNGGYTF TGTGCCAGCAGTTATTACAGGGGGAACGGTGGCTACACCTTC TRBV6-5 TRBD1 - TRBJ1-2
CASSLRLTYNEQFF TGTGCCAGCAGCTTACGGTTGACATACAATGAGCAGTTCTTC TRBV7-2 - many TRBJ2-1
CASGRGQAFF TGTGCCAGTGGAAGGGGGCAGGCTTTCTTT TRBV19 TRBD1 few TRBJ1-1
CASSLGWGGGGTDTQYF TGTGCCAGCAGCTTAGGTTGGGGCGGGGGTGGCACAGATACGCAGTATTTT TRBV7-2 TRBD2 few TRBJ2-3
CASRSRQGPGANVLTF TGTGCCAGTAGAAGCAGACAGGGCCCTGGGGCCAACGTCCTGACTTTC TRBV19 TRBD1 - TRBJ2-6
CASSAAAPLNTQYF TGTGCCAGCAGCGCCGCGGCCCCCCTGAATACGCAGTATTTT TRBV7-2 - few TRBJ2-3
CASIGQVRQPQHF TGTGCCAGCATAGGGCAGGTCCGCCAGCCCCAGCATTTT TRBV6-1 - - TRBJ1-5
CASSLPGQGSTEAFF TGTGCCAGCAGCTTACCGGGACAGGGCAGCACTGAAGCTTTCTTT TRBV7-8 TRBD1 - TRBJ1-1
CASSESGRNKKLFF TGTGCCAGCAGTGAATCTGGGCGAAACAAAAAACTGTTTTTT TRBV6-1 - - TRBJ1-4
CASSLKERGGRQFF TGTGCCAGCAGCTTAAAAGAGCGGGGGGGCCGGCAGTTCTTC TRBV11-2 TRBD2 - TRBJ2-1
CASSIGASSGGSETQYF TGTGCCAGTAGTATAGGGGCAAGCAGCGGGGGGTCAGAGACCCAGTACTTC TRBV19 TRBD2 - TRBJ2-5
CASSSLQGGRVEQFF TGTGCCAGCAGCTCGCTACAGGGGGGAAGGGTTGAGCAGTTCTTC TRBV7-9 TRBD1 - TRBJ2-1
CASSYAGGEETQYF TGTGCCAGCAGTTACGCGGGAGGAGAAGAGACCCAGTACTTC TRBV6-2/TRBV6-3 TRBD2 - TRBJ2-5
CASSYRGGGLETQYF TGTGCCAGCAGCTACCGGGGAGGGGGACTTGAGACCCAGTACTTC TRBV7-2 - - TRBJ2-5
CASSLAGGGRTDTQYF TGTGCCAGCAGCCTAGCGGGCGGGGGCCGCACAGATACGCAGTATTTT TRBV7-2 TRBD2 many TRBJ2-3
CASSTYFRAEDTQYF TGTGCCAGCAGCACATACTTCAGGGCCGAAGATACGCAGTATTTT TRBV6-5 - few TRBJ2-3
CASSPPGHNEKLFF TGTGCCAGCTCACCCCCAGGGCACAATGAAAAACTGTTTTTT TRBV18 - - TRBJ1-4
CASSLMAGGEETQYF TGTGCCAGCAGCTTAATGGCAGGGGGCGAGGAGACCCAGTACTTC TRBV7-4 TRBD1 few TRBJ2-5
CASSLRVRREGTQYF TGTGCCAGCAGCTTAAGGGTTAGGCGGGAGGGTACGCAGTATTTT TRBV7-8 TRBD2 - TRBJ2-3
CASTAPLPYNEQFF TGTGCCAGCACCGCACCCCTACCTTACAATGAGCAGTTCTTC TRBV7-2 - - TRBJ2-1
CASSRLQSTDTQYF TGTGCCAGTAGCCGTTTACAGAGCACAGATACGCAGTATTTT TRBV19 - - TRBJ2-3
CSASWGSSASYEQYF TGCAGTGCTTCGTGGGGATCGAGCGCTTCCTACGAGCAGTACTTC TRBV20-1 - - TRBJ2-7
CASSLMTGGTYEQYF TGTGCCAGCAGCCTCATGACAGGGGGGACCTACGAGCAGTACTTC TRBV7-8 TRBD1 - TRBJ2-7
CASSQDPRGSPLHF TGCGCCAGCAGCCAAGATCCCAGAGGTTCACCCCTCCACTTT TRBV4-1 - - TRBJ1-6
CASSKGLAGTYEQYF TGTGCCAGCAGTAAGGGACTAGCGGGGACTTACGAGCAGTACTTC TRBV6-2/TRBV6-3 TRBD2 few TRBJ2-7
CASGPFGGSRNTIYF TGTGCCAGCGGCCCCTTTGGGGGGAGCAGAAACACCATATATTTT TRBV6-1 - - TRBJ1-3
CAISDRAFSYNEQFF TGTGCCATCAGTGACCGAGCCTTCTCCTACAATGAGCAGTTCTTC TRBV10-3 - few TRBJ2-1